A single sample gave rise to the 5 T cell receptor beta chains below, sequenced in a study of CXCR3-negative and CXCR3-positive naive CD8 T cells. Preparation of TRB cDNA libraries relied on 5' RACE carrying UMI labels. TCRdb re-called the 5' RACE reads and gives one entry per CDR3 protein, without DNA. This sample lists a few thousand distinct CDR3 sequences; its ten largest clones have approximately 2.6%. The specimen was naive CXCR3- CD8+ T cells from blood. Documented subset: CD45RO-CCR7+CD27+CD95- naive CD8+ T cells lacking CXCR3 (TNR3-). The receptor source for this set is a human donor in good health. Some clones in this sample may be carry-over from other donors' samples.

The chain couples TRBV2 to TRBJ1-1. CDR1 and CDR2 (germline): SNHLY, FYNNEI. CDR3 length: 14 amino acids. The CDR3 loop reads CASSRPYEGTEAFF.

By frequency, this clonotype is medium-sized. The chain joins TRBV20-1 to TRBJ2-7; TCRdb gives TRBD1 as the D gene, but with no DNA this cannot be confirmed. The CDR3 sequence is 15 residues long. Germline V gives CDR1 DFQATT, CDR2 SNEGSKA (reference sequence). The chain's CDR3 is CSASGSRENYVEQYF.

This clonotype counts as medium-sized by frequency. V and J are TRBV10-3 and TRBJ1-1. The CDR3 is 12 residues long. The V gene's germline CDR1 is ENHRY and CDR2 SYGVKD. The CDR3 reads CAISEGNTEAFF.

This clonotype is called medium-sized based on its frequency. V is TRBV7-2 and J is TRBJ2-1. This CDR3 is 18 amino acids long. Germline V gives CDR1 SGHTA, CDR2 FQGNSA. Here the CDR3 reads CASSLLRAQPTAKNEQFF.

Frequency places this clonotype as large (0.1 to 1%). The rearrangement links TRBV4-2 to TRBJ2-5; TCRdb gives TRBD2 as the D gene, but with no DNA this cannot be confirmed. Germline V gene lookup returns CDR1 LGHNA and CDR2 YNFKEQ. This CDR3 has 15 amino acids. CDR3 amino acids: CASSQGTSGQETQYF.